The present T cell receptor beta chain was sequenced within a study of T cells after yellow fever vaccination. TCRdb independently ran MiXCR on the 5' RACE reads; one entry per CDR3 protein. Among 200,000 to 250,000 distinct CDR3 sequences listed, roughly 3% were seen once. The CDR3 consists of 13 residues. Germline V CDR1 and CDR2: LGHDT, YNNKEL (reference sequence). V was shortened by 2 bases and J by 7 bases, with 11 bases between the two germline ends. This clonotype was seen repeatedly, ten times or more. Its antigen is not known. Findings and limits, study-wide: Abundant contaminating clonotypes from the bulk population could appear in FACS-sorted repertoires.

The chain carries TRBV3-1 and TRBJ2-5; either TRBD1 or TRBD2 may fit D (6 bases each). The sequencing used CD4+ T cells sorted from PBMCs, collected 10 days after the yellow fever booster vaccination. This TCR came from a man aged 18 to 35 who received the YFV17D yellow fever vaccine. The CDR3 DNA reads TGTGCCAGCAGCCAACAAGGGGGGCGGACCCAGTACTTC. Translated: CASSQQGGRTQYF.